This TCR beta chain came from a study of blood T cell repertoires in COVID-19 (dated by TCRdb to the early 2020s). Background on the whole study: Samples from collaborators originated in the United States, Italy and Spain and spanned both the acute and convalescent phases of COVID-19. The prospective study material was composed of cDNA or gDNA derived from T cells, B-cell-depleted T cells, or PBMCs. Deeply sampled blood TCRbeta repertoires from subjects exposed to, actively infected with, or recovered from COVID-19 were included in the dataset. A freely available public database, intended as a resource for researchers studying the immune response to SARS-CoV-2, is where the repertoires were released. The samples were drawn from two sources: the first 160 participants of the ongoing ImmuneRACE study, and 950 to 1,500 subjects contributed by 6 global collaborators. Nearly every sample came with metadata listing a de-identified subject ID, COVID-19 status, age in years and sex. Where HLA class I and class II types were available, the types were taken from metadata supplied by the sample provider, not from assay-based typing.

Paper-wide results and their limitations: Clinical and demographic metadata were provided uncurated, with the amount varying by source and participant.

With respect to this clone: The antigen this receptor binds is unknown. No much larger clone is present one base from it, and per-base qualities are unavailable.

The immunoSEQ Assay, a bias-controlled multiplex PCR, was used to amplify TCRbeta CDR3 regions from genomic DNA. As for how the authors treated the data: The number of nucleated cells in each sample was estimated from the amplification of reference gene primers within the assay. To quantify the absolute abundance of each unique TCRbeta CDR3 rearrangement, sequence reads were collapsed and filtered. For each sample, productive Simpson clonality was calculated by taking the square root of Simpson's diversity index across productive rearrangements. TCRdb stores this immuneACCESS table with in-frame sequences only. Part of the clones is absent; in the studies checked, under half of the shortfall reflects unresolved V genes, and no reason is known for the rest. V and J calls and clone size are copied from that table; D and trimming were computed from the DNA. The sample profile shows tens of thousands of clones; 87% of them were found once. The ten largest clones capture approximately 8.3% of the sample.

Collaborating institutions collected whole blood in K2EDTA tubes following their own protocols. For TCRbeta analysis, collaborators shipped samples in one of three forms: frozen whole blood, isolated PBMCs, or DNA extracted from either of those sample types. The germline ends are 9 bases apart after V is trimmed by 6 bases and J by 6 bases. The CDR3 goes from the cysteine to the phenylalanine over 12 residues. The read is trimmed to its CDR3 DNA, 36 bases read in frame from base 1. The chain employs TRBV12-3 or TRBV12-4 and TRBJ1-5; the D segment could be TRBD1, given 5 matching bases. The specimen was peripheral blood. This sequence was found in a man aged 50-59 years with active COVID-19. The base sequence is TGTGCCAGCAGCGATAGGGGTCAGCCCCAGCATTTT. It specifies CASSDRGQPQHF.